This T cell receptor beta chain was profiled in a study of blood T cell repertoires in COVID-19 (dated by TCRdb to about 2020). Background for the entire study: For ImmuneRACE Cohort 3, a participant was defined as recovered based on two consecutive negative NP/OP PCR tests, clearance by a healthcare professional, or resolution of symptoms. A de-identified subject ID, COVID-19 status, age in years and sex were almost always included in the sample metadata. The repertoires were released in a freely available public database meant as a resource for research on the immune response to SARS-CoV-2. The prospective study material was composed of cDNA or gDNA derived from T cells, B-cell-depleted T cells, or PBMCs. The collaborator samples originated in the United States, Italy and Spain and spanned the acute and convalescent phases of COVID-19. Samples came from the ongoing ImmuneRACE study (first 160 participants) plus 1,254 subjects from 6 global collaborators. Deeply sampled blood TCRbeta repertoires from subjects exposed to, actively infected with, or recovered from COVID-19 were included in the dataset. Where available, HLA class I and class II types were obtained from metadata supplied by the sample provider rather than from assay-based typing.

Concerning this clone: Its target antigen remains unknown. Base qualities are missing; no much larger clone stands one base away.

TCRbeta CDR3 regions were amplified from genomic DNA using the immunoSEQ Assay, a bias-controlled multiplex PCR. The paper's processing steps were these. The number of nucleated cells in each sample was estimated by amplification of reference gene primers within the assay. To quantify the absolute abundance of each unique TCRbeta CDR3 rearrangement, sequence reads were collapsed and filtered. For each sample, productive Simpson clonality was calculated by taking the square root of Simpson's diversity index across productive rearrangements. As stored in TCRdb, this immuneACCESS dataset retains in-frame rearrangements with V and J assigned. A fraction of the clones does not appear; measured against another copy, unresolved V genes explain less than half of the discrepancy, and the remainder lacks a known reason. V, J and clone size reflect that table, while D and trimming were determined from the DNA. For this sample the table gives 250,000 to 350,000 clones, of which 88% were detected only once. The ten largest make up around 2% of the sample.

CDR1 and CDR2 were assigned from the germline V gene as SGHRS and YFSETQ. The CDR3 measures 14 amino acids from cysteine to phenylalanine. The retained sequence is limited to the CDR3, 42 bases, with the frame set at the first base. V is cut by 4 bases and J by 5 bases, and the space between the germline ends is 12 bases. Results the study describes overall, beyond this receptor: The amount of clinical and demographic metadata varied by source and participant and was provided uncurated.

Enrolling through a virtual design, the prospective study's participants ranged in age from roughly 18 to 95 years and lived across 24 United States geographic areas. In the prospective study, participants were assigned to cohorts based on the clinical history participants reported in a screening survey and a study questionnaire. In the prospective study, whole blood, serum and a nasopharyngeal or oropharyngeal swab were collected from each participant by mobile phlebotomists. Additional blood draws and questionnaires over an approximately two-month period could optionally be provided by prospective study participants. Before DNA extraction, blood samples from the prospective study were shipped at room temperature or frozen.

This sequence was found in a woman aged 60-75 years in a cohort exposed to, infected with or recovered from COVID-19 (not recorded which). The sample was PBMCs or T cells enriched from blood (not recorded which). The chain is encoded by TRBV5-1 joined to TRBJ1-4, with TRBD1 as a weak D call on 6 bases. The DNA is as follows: TGCGCCAGCAGCGGACAGAATAAGAATGAAAAACTGTTTTTT. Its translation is CASSGQNKNEKLFF.